This T cell receptor beta chain is drawn from a study of OX40 agonist ivuxolimab in advanced cancers. Turning to the study itself: It was ivuxolimab, an agonistic anti-OX40 (CD134) antibody, that patients were treated with. Partial responses were achieved by three patients: one hepatocellular carcinoma, two cutaneous melanoma. Study-level results: Certain nonresponders likewise exhibited a low normalized T-cell clonal expansion.

Looked up from germline, CDR1 is GTSNPN and CDR2 is SVGIG (reference sequence). The CDR3 spans 17 residues. Trimming cost V 3 bases and J 4 bases, with 21 bases left between them. Data came from immunoSEQ multiplex PCR; TCRdb stores just in-frame clones and leaves some out. This table has 90,000 to 100,000 clones, about 80% appearing once. This clone was seen once. The antigen is unknown. The J gene is TRBJ1-4, the V gene TRBV30; no firm D call. The clonotype originates from an adult with an advanced solid tumor such as melanoma, head and neck, liver or kidney cancer. The sample here was CD4+ or CD8+ T cells sorted from blood, taken in a trial of the OX40 agonist ivuxolimab. CDR3 coding DNA: TGTGCCTGGAGATCCCCGAATAAGGCTGGGTTTAATGAAAAACTGTTTTTT. Protein product: CAWRSPNKAGFNEKLFF.